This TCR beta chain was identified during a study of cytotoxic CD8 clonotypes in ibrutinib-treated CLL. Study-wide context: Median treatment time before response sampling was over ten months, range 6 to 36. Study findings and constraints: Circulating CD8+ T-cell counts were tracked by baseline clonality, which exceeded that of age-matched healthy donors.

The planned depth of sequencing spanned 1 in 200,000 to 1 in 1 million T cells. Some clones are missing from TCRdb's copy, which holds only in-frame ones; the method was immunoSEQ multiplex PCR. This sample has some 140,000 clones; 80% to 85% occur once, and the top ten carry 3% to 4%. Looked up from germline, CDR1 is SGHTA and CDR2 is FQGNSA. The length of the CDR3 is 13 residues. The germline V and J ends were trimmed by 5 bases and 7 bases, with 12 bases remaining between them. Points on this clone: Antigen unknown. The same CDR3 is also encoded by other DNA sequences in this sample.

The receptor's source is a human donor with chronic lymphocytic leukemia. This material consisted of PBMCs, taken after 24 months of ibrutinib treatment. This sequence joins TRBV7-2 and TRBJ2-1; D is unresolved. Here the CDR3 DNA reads TGTGCCAGCAGCCTCGCACTCGGGAATGAGCAGTTCTTC. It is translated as CASSLALGNEQFF.